The source of this TCR beta chain is a study of blood T cell repertoires in COVID-19 (dated by TCRdb to 2020 to 2022). Some background on the complete study: Samples covering the acute and convalescent phases of COVID-19 were provided by collaborators in the United States, Italy and Spain. The prospective study material was composed of cDNA or gDNA derived from T cells, B-cell-depleted T cells, or PBMCs. The dataset comprised deeply sampled blood TCRbeta repertoires from subjects exposed to, actively infected with, or recovered from COVID-19. The repertoires were released in a freely available public database intended as a resource for research on the immune response to SARS-CoV-2. The samples were drawn from the first 160 participants of the ongoing ImmuneRACE study and from over 950 subjects provided by 6 global collaborators. Sample metadata almost always included a de-identified subject ID, COVID-19 status, age in years and sex. Where available, HLA class I and class II types were taken from metadata supplied by the sample provider and were not determined by assay-based typing.

The immunoSEQ Assay, a bias-controlled multiplex PCR, was used to amplify TCRbeta CDR3 regions from genomic DNA. Regarding the original processing steps: Nucleated cell counts per sample were estimated from amplification of reference gene primers within the assay. To quantify the absolute abundance of each unique TCRbeta CDR3 rearrangement, sequence reads were collapsed and filtered. Productive Simpson clonality was computed per sample as the square root of Simpson's diversity index over productive rearrangements. As stored in TCRdb, this immuneACCESS dataset retains in-frame rearrangements with V and J assigned. A fraction of the clones does not appear; measured against another copy, unresolved V genes explain less than half of the discrepancy, and the remainder lacks a known reason. The V and J calls and the clone size are those of that table, but D and trimming were determined from the DNA. For this sample there are over 75,000 clones; roughly 84% appear just once. Approximately 11% of the sample comes from the top ten.

The collaborating institutions used their own protocols to collect whole blood in K2EDTA tubes. For TCRbeta analysis, collaborator samples were shipped as frozen whole blood, as isolated PBMCs, or as DNA extracted from either sample type. Reading the germline V gene gives CDR1 MNHEY and CDR2 SVGAGI. Measured from the cysteine to the phenylalanine, the CDR3 is 13 residues long. Here the CDR3 DNA is all that survives: 39 bases in frame from base 1. Trimming takes 6 bases from V and 4 bases from J, and the germline ends sit 10 bases apart. Study-wide findings and limitations: Clinical and demographic metadata were provided uncurated, with the amount varying by source and participant.

Remarks on this clone: Its antigen remains unidentified. It has no much larger one-base neighbor in the sample; base qualities were not kept.

The origin of this receptor is a man between 65 and 80 years old with acute or convalescent COVID-19. The V and J segments used are TRBV6-5 and TRBJ2-1; TRBD2 is a possible D gene, resting on 5 matching bases. Sample: peripheral blood. The nucleotide sequence is TGTGCCAGCAGATCCCGGGGTTACAATGAGCAGTTCTTC. Its translation is CASRSRGYNEQFF.